The rows below give T cell receptor beta chains drawn from one sample of a study of graft-versus-host responses after intestinal transplantation. Produced via immunoSEQ multiplex PCR; TCRdb's table is partial and in-frame only. The sample holds approximately 93,000 clones, around 90% seen once. What these receptors recognize is not known. The sample consisted of unstimulated CD8+ T cells sorted from spleen or lymph node cells, taken before transplant. Every receptor here comes from a human donor who was the organ donor for an intestinal transplant. Both conserved end residues are part of each CDR3.

len | j_gene | v_gene | CDR3aa
12 | TRBJ2-7 | TRBV27 | CASSSNPYEQYF
15 | TRBJ1-1 | TRBV11-3 | CASSLRQGGNTEAFF
15 | TRBJ1-1 | TRBV4-1 | CASSQTGPGGTEAFF
16 | TRBJ2-3 | TRBV5-1 | CASSLFRGPSTDTQYF
13 | TRBJ2-7 | TRBV6-1 | CASSVWTVYEQYF
13 | TRBJ1-1 | TRBV7-9 | CASSPHFAFEAFF
16 | TRBJ2-6 | TRBV27 | CATLYQTGVGANVLTF
14 | TRBJ1-6 | TRBV7-9 | CASSLGSDNSPLHF
14 | TRBJ2-3 | TRBV10-2 | CASETGRGTDTQYF
15 | TRBJ1-6 | TRBV4-2 | CASSQGVQERSPLHF
14 | TRBJ2-3 | TRBV7-9 | CASGNSDRTDTQYF
17 | TRBJ2-1 | TRBV21-1 | CASSIRQGRGSYNEQFF
13 | TRBJ2-3 | TRBV30 | CAWNHGGADTQYF
15 | TRBJ1-2 | TRBV13 | CASSLVGTPNYGYTF
14 | NA | TRBV19 | CASSIFGSSYEQYF
13 | TRBJ1-2 | TRBV19 | CASSTGQSYGYTF
12 | TRBJ1-2 | TRBV2 | CATVRQAAGYTF
15 | TRBJ1-5 | TRBV28 | CASSSTMDRDQPQHF
14 | TRBJ2-1 | TRBV7-9 | CASSSTNSYNEQFF
17 | TRBJ2-3 | TRBV10-3 | CAISESPSADHTDTQYF
14 | TRBJ2-3 | TRBV7-9 | CASELNTRSGTQYF
14 | TRBJ1-1 | TRBV28 | CAHLENRVGTEAFF